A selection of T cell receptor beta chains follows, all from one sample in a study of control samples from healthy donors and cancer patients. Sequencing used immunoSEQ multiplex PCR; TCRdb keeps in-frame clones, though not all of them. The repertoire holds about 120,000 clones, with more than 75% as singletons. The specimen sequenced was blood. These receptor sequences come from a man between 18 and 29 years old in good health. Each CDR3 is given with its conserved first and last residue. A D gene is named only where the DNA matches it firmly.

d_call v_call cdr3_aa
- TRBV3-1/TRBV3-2 CASSQVVGGWAYGYTF
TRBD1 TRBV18 CASSPGQGAVMETQYF
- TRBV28 CASSLKGMATNEKLFF
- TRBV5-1 CASRDPGRNYGYTF
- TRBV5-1 CASSFFGRGQTQYF
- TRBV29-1 CSVVGSHFSRVYEKLFF
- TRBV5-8 CASTYSGLRNTEAFF
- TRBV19 CASTDGAVNEKLFF
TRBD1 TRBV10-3 CAISGWDRGIRNYGYTF
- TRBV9 CASSPPTDTQYF
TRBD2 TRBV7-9 CASSLKAGVGADTQYF
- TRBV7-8 CASRPRGSLYNEQFF
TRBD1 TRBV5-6 CASSPSPRGRNSPLHF
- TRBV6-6 CASSLDSYSNQPQHF
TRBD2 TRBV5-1 CASSFGLAGDTDTQYF
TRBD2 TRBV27 CASGRQASGGRVSGANVLTF
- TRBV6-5 CASSLAGSFYGYTF
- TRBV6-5 CASRAPNYGYTF
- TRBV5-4 CASSSAGTYTGELFF
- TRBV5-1 CASSWRQDSYEQYF
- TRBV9 CASSVALEEKLFF
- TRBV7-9 CASSLNGGSYNEQFF
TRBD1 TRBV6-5 CASSPGGYEQYF
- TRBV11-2 CASSLEVRVLAGANVLTF
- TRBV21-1 CAKSRRQFSYNEQFF
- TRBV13 CASRQTILNNEQFF
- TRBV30 CAWSVREGSSGNTIYF
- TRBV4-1 CASSQGQVFLTPGGGYGYTF
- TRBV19 CASNGDGATPSNTGELFF
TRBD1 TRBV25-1 CASSGQGHEQFF
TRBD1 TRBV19 CASSPRTGWSRETQYF
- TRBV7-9 CASSSGERYGYTF
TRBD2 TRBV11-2 CASSLRGTSGDNEQFF
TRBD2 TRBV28 CASSFGGREGTQYF
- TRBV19 CASSVLAKGSTDTQYF
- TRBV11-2 CASSSQDLRQFF